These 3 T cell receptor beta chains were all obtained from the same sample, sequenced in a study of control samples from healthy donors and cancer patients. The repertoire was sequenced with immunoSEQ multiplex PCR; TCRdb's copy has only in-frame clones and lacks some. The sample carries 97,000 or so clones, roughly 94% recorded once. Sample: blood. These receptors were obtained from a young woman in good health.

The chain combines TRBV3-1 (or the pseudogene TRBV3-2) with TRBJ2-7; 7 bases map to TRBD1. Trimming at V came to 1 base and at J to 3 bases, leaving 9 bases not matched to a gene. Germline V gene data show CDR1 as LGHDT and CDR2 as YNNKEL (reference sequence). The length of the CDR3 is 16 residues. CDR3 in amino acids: CASSQGGGAGGYEQYF. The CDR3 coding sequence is TGTGCCAGCAGCCAAGGGGGCGGTGCAGGGGGCTACGAGCAGTACTTC.

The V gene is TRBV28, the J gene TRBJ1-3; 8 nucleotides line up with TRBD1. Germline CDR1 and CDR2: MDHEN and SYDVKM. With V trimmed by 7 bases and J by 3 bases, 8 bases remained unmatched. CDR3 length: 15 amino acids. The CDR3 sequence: CASTPTGVYGNTIYF. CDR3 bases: TGTGCCAGCACCCCGACAGGGGTATATGGAAACACCATATATTTT.

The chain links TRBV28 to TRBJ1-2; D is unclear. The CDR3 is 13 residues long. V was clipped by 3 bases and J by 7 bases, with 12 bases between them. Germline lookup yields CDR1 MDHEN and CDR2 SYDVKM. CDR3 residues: CASSLSPRSGYTF. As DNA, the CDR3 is TGTGCCAGCAGTTTGTCCCCCCGGAGTGGCTACACCTTC.